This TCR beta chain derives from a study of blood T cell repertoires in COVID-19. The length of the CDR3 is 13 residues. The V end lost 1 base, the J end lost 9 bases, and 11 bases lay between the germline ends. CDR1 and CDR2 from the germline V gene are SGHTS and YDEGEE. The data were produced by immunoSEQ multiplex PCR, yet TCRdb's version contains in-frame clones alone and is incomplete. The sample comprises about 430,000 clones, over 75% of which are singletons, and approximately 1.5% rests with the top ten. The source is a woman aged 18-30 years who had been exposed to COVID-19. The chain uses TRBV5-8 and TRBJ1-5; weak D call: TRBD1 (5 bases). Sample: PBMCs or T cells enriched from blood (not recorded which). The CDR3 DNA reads TGTGCCAGCAGCTTGACAGGACGTCCGCCCCAGCATTTT. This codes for CASSLTGRPPQHF.